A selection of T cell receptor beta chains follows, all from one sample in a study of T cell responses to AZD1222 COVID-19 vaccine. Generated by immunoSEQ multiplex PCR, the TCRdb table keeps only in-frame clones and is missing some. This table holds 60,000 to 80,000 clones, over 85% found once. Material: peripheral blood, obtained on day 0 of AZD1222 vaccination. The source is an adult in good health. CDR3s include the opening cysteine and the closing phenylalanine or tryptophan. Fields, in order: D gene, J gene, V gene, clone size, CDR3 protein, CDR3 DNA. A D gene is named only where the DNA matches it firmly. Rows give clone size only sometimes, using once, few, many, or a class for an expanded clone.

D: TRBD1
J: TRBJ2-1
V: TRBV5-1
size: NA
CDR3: CASSSAGQGFNEQFF
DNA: TGCGCCAGCAGCTCAGCGGGACAGGGGTTCAATGAGCAGTTCTTC

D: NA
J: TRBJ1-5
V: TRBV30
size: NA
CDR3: CAWSVRAASRPQHF
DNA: TGTGCCTGGAGTGTAAGGGCAGCGTCGAGGCCCCAGCATTTT

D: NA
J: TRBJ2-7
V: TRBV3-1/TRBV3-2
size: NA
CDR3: CASSRGRLSYEQYF
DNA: TGTGCCAGCAGCCGGGGCAGGCTGTCCTACGAGCAGTACTTC

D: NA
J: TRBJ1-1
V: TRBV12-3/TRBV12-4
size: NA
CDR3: CASSLRENTEAFF
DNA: TGTGCCAGCAGTTTACGGGAAAACACTGAAGCTTTCTTT

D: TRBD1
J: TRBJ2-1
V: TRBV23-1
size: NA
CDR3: CASSQSAGGEQFF
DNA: TGCGCCAGCAGTCAATCCGCAGGGGGAGAGCAGTTCTTC

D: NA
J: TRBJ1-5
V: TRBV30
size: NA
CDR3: CAWEPGEGNQPQHF
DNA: TGTGCCTGGGAGCCAGGGGAGGGCAATCAGCCCCAGCATTTT

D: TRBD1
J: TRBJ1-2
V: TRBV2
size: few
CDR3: CASLTRDRSHF
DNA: TGTGCCAGCTTAACCCGGGACAGGAGTCACTTC

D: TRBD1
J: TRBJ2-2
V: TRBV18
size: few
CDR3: CASSQTGGIGGELFF
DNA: TGTGCCAGCTCTCAAACAGGGGGCATCGGCGGGGAGCTGTTTTTT

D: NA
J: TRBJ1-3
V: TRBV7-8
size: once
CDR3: CASSSAMAAHGNTIYF
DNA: TGTGCCAGCAGCTCCGCGATGGCAGCGCATGGAAACACCATATATTTT

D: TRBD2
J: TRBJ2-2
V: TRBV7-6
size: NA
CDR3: CASSSLAGGFTGELFF
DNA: TGTGCCAGCAGCTCCCTAGCGGGGGGTTTCACCGGGGAGCTGTTTTTT

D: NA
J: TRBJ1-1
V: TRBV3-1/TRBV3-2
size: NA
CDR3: CASSQDREAPNTEAFF
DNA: TGTGCCAGCAGCCAAGATCGGGAAGCACCGAACACTGAAGCTTTCTTT

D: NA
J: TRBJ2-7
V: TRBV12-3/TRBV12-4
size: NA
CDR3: CASSPGGAGIQYF
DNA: TGTGCCAGCAGTCCAGGTGGGGCCGGTATACAGTACTTC

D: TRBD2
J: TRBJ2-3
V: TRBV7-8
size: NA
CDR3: CASSLVVSGVEDTQYF
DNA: TGTGCCAGCAGCTTAGTGGTTAGCGGGGTAGAAGATACGCAGTATTTT

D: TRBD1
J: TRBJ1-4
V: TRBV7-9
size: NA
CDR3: CASRSGQLGTNEKLFF
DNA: TGTGCCAGCAGATCGGGACAGCTAGGGACTAATGAAAAACTGTTTTTT

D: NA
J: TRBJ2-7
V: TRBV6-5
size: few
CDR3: CASRSDMTGEQYF
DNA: TGTGCCAGCAGATCGGACATGACGGGAGAGCAGTACTTC

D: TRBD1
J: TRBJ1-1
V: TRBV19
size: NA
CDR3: CAGGDRWGNTEAFF
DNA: TGTGCCGGCGGGGACAGGTGGGGGAACACTGAAGCTTTCTTT

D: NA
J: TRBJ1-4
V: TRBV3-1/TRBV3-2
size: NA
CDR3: CASSLAGTGKNEKLFF
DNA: TGTGCCAGCAGCCTAGCCGGGACGGGGAAAAATGAAAAACTGTTTTTT

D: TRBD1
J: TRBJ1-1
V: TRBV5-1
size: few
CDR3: CASSLAGRGLGAFF
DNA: TGCGCCAGCAGCTTGGCCGGCAGGGGGCTTGGAGCTTTCTTT

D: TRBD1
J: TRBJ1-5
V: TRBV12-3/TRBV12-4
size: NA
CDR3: CASSFQGAESQHF
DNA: TGTGCCAGCAGTTTCCAGGGGGCCGAGTCCCAGCATTTT

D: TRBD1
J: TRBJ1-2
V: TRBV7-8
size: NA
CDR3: CASSLERGRNYGYTF
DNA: TGTGCCAGCAGCTTAGAAAGGGGGCGCAACTATGGCTACACCTTC

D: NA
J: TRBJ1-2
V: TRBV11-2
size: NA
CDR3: CASSSLVGDGYTF
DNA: TGTGCCAGCAGCTCCCTAGTAGGGGATGGCTACACCTTC

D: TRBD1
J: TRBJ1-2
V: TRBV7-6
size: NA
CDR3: CASSLEGQGIYGYTF
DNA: TGTGCCAGCAGCTTAGAGGGACAGGGAATCTATGGCTACACCTTC

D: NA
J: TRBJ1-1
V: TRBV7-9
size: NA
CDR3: CASSRQMNTEAFF
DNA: TGTGCCAGCAGTAGACAGATGAACACTGAAGCTTTCTTT

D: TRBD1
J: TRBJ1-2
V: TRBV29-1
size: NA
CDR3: CSVGQGRYGYTF
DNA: TGCAGCGTAGGACAGGGGCGCTATGGCTACACCTTC

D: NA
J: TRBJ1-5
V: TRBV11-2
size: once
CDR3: CASSLGTDSNQPQHF
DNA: TGTGCCAGCAGCCTTGGGACGGATAGCAATCAGCCCCAGCATTTT

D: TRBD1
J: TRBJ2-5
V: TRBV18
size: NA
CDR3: CASSPRGQGRGETQYF
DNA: TGTGCCAGCTCACCGCGGGGACAGGGGAGAGGAGAGACCCAGTACTTC